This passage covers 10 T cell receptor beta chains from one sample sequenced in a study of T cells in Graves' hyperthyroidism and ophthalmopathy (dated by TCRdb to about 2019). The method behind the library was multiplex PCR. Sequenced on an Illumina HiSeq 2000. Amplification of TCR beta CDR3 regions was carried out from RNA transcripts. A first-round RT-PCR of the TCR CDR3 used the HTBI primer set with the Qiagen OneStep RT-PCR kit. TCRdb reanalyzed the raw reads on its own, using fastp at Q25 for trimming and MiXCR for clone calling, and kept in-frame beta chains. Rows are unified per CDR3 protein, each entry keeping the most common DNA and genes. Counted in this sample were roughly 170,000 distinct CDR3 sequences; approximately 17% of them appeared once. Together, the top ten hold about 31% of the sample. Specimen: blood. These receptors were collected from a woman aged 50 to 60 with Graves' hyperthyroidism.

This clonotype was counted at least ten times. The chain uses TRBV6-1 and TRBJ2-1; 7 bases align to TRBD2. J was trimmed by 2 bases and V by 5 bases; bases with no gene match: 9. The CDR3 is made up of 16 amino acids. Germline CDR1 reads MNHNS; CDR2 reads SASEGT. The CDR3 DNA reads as TGTGCCAGCAGTCCCGGTCCGCGGGGGACCTACAATGAGCAGTTCTTC. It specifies CASSPGPRGTYNEQFF.

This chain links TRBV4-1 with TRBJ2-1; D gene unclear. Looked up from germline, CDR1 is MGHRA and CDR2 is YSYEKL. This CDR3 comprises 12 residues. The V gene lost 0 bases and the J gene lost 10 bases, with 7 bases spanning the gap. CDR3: CASSQDVREQFF. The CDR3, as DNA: TGCGCCAGCAGCCAAGACGTCAGAGAGCAGTTCTTC.

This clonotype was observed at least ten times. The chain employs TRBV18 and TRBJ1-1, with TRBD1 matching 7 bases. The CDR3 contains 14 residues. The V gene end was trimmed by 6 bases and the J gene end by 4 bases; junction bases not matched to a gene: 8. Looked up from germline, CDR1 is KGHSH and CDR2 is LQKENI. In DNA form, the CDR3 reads TGTGCCAGCTCCCCCCGAGCAGGGGGCACTGAAGCTTTCTTT. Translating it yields CASSPRAGGTEAFF.

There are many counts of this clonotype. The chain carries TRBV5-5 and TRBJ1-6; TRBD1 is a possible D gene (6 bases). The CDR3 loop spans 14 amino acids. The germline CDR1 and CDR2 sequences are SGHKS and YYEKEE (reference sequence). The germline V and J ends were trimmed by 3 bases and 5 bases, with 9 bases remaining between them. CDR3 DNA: TGTGCCAGCAGCTATGCAGGGGATAATTCACCCCTCCACTTT. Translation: CASSYAGDNSPLHF.

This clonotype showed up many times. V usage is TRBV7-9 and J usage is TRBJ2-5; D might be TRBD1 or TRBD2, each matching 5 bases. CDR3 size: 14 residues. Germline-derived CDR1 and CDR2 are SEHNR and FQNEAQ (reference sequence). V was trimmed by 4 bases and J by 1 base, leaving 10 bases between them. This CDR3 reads CASSSGRFQETQYF. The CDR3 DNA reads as TGTGCCAGCAGCTCGGGACGGTTCCAAGAGACCCAGTACTTC. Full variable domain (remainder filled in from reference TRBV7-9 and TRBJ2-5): DTGVSQNPRHKITKRGQNVTFRCDPISEHNRLYWYRQTLGQGPEFLTYFQNEAQLEKSRLLSDRFSAERPKGSFSTLEIQRTEQGDSAMYLCASSSGRFQETQYFGPGTRLLVL.

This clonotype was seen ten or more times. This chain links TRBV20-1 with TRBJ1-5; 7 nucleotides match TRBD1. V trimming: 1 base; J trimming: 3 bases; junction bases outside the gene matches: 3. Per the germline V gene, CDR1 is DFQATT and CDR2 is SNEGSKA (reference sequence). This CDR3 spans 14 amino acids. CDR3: CSARGGQFNQPQHF. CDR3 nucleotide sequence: TGCAGTGCTAGAGGGGGACAGTTCAATCAGCCCCAGCATTTT.

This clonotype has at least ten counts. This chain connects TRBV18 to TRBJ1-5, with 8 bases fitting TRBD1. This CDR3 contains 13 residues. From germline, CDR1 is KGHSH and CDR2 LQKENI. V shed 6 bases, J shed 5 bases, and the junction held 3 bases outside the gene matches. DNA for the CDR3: TGTGCCAGCTCGCAACAGGGGGATCAGCCCCAGCATTTT. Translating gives CASSQQGDQPQHF.

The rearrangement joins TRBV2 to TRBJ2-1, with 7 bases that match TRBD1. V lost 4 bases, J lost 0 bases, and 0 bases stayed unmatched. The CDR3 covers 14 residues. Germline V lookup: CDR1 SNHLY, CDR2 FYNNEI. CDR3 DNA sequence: TGTGCCAGCAGTGGGGACAGCTCCTACAATGAGCAGTTCTTC. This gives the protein CASSGDSSYNEQFF. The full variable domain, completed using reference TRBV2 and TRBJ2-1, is EPEVTQTPSHQVTQMGQEVILRCVPISNHLYFYWYRQILGQKVEFLVSFYNNEISEKSEIFDDQFSVERPDGSNFTLKIRSTKLEDSAMYFCASSGDSSYNEQFFGPGTRLTVL.

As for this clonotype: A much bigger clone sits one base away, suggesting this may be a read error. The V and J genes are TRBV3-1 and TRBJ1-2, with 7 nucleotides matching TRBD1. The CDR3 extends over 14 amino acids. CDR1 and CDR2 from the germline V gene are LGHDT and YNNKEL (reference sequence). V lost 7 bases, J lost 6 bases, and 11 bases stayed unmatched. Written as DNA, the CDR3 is TGTGCCAGCAACCGTCGAGGGGGCGCGGATGGCTACACCTTC. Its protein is CASNRRGGADGYTF.

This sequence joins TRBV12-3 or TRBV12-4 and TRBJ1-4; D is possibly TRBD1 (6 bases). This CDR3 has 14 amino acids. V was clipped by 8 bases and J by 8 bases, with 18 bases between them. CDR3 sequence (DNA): TGTGCCAGCGCCCGGGGGGGGCTCGGGGAAAAACTGTTTTTT. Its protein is CASARGGLGEKLFF.